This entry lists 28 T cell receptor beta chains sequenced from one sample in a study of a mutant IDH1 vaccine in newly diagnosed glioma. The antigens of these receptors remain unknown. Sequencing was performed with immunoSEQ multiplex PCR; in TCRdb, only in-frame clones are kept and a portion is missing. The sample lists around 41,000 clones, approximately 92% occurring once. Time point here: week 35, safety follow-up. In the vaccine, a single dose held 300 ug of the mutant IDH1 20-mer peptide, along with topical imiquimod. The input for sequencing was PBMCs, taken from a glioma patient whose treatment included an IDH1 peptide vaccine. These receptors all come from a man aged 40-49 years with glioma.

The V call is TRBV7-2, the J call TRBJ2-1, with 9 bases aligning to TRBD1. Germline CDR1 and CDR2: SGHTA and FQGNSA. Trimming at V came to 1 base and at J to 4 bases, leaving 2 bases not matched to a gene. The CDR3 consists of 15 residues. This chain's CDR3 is CASSLGDRVYNEQFF. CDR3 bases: TGTGCCAGCAGCTTAGGGGACAGGGTGTACAATGAGCAGTTCTTC.

In nucleotides, the CDR3 is TGTGCCAGCAGTTTAGGGGGACTAGCAGTCTACAATGAGCAGTTCTTC. This codes for CASSLGGLAVYNEQFF. The chain employs TRBV28 and TRBJ2-1, with TRBD2 matching 9 bases. Per germline, CDR1 MDHEN and CDR2 SYDVKM. The CDR3 runs to 16 residues. J gave up 3 bases and V 2 bases, and 5 bases lay outside the gene matches.

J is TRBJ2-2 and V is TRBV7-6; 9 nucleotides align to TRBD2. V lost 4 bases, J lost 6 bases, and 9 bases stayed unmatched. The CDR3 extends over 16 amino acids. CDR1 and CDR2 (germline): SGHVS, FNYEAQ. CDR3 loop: CASSSLIAGAPGELFF. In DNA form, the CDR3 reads TGTGCCAGCAGCTCCTTAATAGCGGGAGCCCCCGGGGAGCTGTTTTTT.

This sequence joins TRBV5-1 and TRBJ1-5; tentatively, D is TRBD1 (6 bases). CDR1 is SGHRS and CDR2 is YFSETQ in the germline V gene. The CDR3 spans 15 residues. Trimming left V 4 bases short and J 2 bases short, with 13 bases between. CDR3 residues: CASSPLGGGNQPQHF. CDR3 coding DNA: TGCGCCAGCAGCCCCCTCGGGGGCGGCAATCAGCCCCAGCATTTT.

In DNA, the CDR3 is TGTGCCAGCAGCTTGACTAACACCTACGAGCAGTACTTC. Translation gives CASSLTNTYEQYF. This chain joins TRBV7-2 and TRBJ2-7; maybe TRBD2 (5 bases). From germline, CDR1 is SGHTA and CDR2 FQGNSA. V dropped 3 bases and J dropped 2 bases, with 8 bases sitting between them. The CDR3 has 13 residues.

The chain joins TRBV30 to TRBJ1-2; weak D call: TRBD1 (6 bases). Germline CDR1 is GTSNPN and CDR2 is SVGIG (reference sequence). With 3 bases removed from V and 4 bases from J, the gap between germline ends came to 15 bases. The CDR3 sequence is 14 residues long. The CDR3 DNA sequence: TGTGCCTGGAGAGGGGCAGGGGCCGTCTATGGCTACACCTTC. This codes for CAWRGAGAVYGYTF.

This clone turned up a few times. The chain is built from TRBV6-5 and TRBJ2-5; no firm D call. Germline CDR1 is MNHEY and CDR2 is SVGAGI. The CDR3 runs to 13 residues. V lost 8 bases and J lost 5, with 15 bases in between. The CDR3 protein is CASVSRRSETQYF. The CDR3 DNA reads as TGTGCCAGCGTTTCGCGTCGTTCGGAGACCCAGTACTTC.

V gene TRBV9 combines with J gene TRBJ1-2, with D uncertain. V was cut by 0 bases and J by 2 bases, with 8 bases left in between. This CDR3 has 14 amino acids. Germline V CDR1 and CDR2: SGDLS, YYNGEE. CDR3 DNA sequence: TGTGCCAGCAGCGTAGGGAACAACAACTATGGCTACACCTTC. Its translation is CASSVGNNNYGYTF. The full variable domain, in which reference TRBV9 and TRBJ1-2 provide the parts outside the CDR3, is DSGVTQTPKHLITATGQRVTLRCSPRSGDLSVYWYQQSLDQGLQFLIQYYNGEERAKGNILERFSAQQFPDLHSELNLSSLELGDSALYFCASSVGNNNYGYTFGSGTRLTVV.

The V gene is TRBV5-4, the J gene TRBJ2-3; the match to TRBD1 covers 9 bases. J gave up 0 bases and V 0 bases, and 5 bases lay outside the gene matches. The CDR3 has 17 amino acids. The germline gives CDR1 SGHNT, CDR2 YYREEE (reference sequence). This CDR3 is CASSLATGGLSTDTQYF. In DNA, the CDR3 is TGTGCCAGCAGCTTGGCGACAGGGGGACTTAGCACAGATACGCAGTATTTT.

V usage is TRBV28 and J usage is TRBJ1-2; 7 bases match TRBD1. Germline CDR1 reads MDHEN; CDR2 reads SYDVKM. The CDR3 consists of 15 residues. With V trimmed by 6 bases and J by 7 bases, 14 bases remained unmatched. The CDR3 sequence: CASRGSDRERFGYTF. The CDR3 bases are TGTGCCAGCAGGGGATCAGACAGGGAGAGGTTTGGCTACACCTTC.

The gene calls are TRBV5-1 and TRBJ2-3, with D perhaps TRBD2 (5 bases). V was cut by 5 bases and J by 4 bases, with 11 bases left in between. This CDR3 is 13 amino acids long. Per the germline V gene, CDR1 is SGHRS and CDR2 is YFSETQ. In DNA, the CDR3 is TGCGCCAGCAGTCCCCCCGGGGCAGATACGCAGTATTTT. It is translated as CASSPPGADTQYF.

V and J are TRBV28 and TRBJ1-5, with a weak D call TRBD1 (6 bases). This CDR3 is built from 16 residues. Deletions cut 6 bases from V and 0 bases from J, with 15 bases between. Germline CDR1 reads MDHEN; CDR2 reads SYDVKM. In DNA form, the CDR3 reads TGTGCCAGCAGACCGACAGGAGACTATAGCAATCAGCCCCAGCATTTT. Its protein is CASRPTGDYSNQPQHF.

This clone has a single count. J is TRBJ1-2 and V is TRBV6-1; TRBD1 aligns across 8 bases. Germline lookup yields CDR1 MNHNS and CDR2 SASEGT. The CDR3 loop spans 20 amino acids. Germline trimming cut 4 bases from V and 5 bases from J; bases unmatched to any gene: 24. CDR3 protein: CASSGQGQDRKTPFLYGYTF. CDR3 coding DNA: TGTGCCAGCAGTGGGCAGGGACAGGATCGAAAGACTCCCTTTTTATATGGCTACACCTTC.

The CDR3 reads CASSPDWGQGYGYTF. Written as DNA, the CDR3 is TGTGCCAGCTCACCCGACTGGGGACAGGGCTATGGCTACACCTTC. The chain recombines TRBV18 with TRBJ1-2; TRBD1 matches 9 bases. Germline lookup yields CDR1 KGHSH and CDR2 LQKENI. Unmatched junction bases numbered 6, after V lost 3 bases and J lost 4 bases. The CDR3 runs to 15 residues.

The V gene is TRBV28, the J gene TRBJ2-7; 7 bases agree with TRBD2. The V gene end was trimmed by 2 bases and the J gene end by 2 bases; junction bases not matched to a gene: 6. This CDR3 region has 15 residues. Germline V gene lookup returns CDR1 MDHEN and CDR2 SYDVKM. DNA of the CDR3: TGTGCCAGCAGTTTAGGGGGGGTTAGGGCCTACGAGCAGTACTTC. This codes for CASSLGGVRAYEQYF.

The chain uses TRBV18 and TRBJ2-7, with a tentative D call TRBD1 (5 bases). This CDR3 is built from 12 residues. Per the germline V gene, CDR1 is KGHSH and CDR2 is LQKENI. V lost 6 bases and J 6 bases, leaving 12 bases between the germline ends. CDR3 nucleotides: TGTGCCAGCTCGGCAGGGCCACTCGAGCAGTACGTC. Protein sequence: CASSAGPLEQYV.

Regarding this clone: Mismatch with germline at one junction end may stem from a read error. CDR3 sequence reads: CASSLGQGPSYEQYF. CDR3 in DNA: TGTGCTAGCAGCTTAGGTCAGGGTCCTTCCTACGAGCAGTACTTC. V gene TRBV7-7 combines with J gene TRBJ2-7; a possible D gene is TRBD1 (5 bases). The length of the CDR3 is 15 residues. Germline values: CDR1 SSHAT, CDR2 FNYEAQ (reference sequence).

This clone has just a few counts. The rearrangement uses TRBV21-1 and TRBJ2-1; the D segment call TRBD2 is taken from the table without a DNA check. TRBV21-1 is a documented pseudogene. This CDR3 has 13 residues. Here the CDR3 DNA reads TGTGCCAGCATGTTAGTTTCCTACAATGAGCAGTTCTTC. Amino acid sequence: CASMLVSYNEQFF.

CDR3 nucleotide sequence: TGCAGCGTTGAAGTGAACAGGGACTATGGCTACACCTTC. This codes for CSVEVNRDYGYTF. The chain recombines TRBV29-1 with TRBJ1-2; D is perhaps TRBD1 (6 bases). The CDR3 has 13 amino acids. Between the trimmed V and J ends, which lost 1 base and 3 bases, there was a span of 9 bases. The germline V gene encodes CDR1 SQVTM and CDR2 ANQGSEA.

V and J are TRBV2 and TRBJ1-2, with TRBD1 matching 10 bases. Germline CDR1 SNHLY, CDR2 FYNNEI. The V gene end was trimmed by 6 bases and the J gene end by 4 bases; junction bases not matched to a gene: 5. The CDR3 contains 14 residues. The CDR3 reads CASSDRGPVYGYTF. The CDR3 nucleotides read TGTGCCAGCAGCGACAGGGGGCCGGTCTATGGCTACACCTTC.

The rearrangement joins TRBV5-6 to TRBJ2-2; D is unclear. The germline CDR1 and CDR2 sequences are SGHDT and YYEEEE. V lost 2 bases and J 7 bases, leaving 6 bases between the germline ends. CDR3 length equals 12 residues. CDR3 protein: CASSFGIGELFF. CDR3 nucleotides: TGTGCCAGCAGCTTCGGTATCGGGGAGCTGTTTTTT.

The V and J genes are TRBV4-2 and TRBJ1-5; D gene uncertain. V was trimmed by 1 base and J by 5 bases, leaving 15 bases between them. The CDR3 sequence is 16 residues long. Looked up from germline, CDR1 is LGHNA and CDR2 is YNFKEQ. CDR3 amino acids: CASSQVALGPDQPQHF. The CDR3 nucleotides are TGTGCCAGCAGCCAAGTCGCCCTGGGTCCCGATCAGCCCCAGCATTTT.

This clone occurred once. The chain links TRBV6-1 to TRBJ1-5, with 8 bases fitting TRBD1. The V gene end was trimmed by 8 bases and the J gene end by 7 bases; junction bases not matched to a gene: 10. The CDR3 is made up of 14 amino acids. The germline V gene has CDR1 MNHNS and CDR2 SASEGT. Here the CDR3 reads CASRRTGQGQPQHF. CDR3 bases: TGTGCCAGCCGTCGGACAGGGCAGGGGCAGCCCCAGCATTTT.

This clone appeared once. The CDR3: CASSPRRGLPETQYF. CDR3 in DNA: TGTGCCAGCAGCCCTAGGCGGGGACTCCCCGAGACCCAGTACTTC. This chain joins TRBV7-2 and TRBJ2-5, with a tentative D call TRBD2 (6 bases). This CDR3 is built from 15 residues. The germline gives CDR1 SGHTA, CDR2 FQGNSA. Trimming shortened V by 5 bases and J by 5 bases, and 18 bases separated the two germline ends.

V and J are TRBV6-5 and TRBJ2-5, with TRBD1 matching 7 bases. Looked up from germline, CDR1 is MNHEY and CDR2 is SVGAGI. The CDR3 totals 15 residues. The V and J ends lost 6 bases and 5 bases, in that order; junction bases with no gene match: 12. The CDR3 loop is CASRDRPGVIETQYF. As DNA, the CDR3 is TGTGCCAGCAGGGACAGGCCCGGGGTGATTGAGACCCAGTACTTC.

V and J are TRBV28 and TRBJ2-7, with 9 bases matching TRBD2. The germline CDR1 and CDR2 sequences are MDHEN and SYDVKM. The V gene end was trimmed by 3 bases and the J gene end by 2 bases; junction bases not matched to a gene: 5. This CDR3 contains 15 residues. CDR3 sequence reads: CASSLVAGGPYEQYV. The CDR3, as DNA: TGTGCCAGCAGTTTGGTGGCGGGGGGGCCCTACGAGCAGTACGTC.

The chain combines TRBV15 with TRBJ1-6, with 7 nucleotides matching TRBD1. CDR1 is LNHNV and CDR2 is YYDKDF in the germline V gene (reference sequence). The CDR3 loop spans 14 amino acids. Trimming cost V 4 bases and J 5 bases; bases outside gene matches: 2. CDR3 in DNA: TGTGCCACCAGCAAGGGACAGAATAATTCACCCCTCCACTTT. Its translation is CATSKGQNNSPLHF.

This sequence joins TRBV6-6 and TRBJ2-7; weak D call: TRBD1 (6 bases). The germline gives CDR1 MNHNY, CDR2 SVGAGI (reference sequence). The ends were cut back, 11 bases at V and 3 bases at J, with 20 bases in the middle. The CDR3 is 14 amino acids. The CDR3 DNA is TGTGCCGCGCACTCAGCAGGGGCCCACTACGAGCAGTACTTC. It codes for CAAHSAGAHYEQYF.